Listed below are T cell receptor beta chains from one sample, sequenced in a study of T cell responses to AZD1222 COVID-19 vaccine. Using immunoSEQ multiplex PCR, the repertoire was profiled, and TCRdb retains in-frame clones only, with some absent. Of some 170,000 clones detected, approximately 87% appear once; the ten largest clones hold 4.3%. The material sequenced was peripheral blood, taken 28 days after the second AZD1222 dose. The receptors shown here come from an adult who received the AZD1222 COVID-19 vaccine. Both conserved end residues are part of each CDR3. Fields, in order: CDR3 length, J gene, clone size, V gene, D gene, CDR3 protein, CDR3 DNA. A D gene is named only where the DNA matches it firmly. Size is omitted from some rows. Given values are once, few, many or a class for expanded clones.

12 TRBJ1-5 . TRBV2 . CASTEGNQPQHF TGTGCCAGTACGGAGGGCAATCAGCCCCAGCATTTT
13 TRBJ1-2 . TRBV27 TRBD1 CASSFGQGNGYTF TGTGCCAGCAGTTTCGGACAGGGTAACGGCTACACCTTC
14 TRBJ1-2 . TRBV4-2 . CASSQGAPSYGYTF TGTGCCAGCAGCCAAGGTGCACCCTCCTATGGCTACACCTTC
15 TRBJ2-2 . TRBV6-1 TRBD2 CASSERFSGTGELFF TGTGCCAGCAGTGAACGGTTTAGCGGGACCGGGGAGCTGTTTTTT
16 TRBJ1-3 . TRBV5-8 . CASSQWGHQRGNTIYF TGTGCCAGCAGCCAATGGGGGCATCAAAGAGGAAACACCATATATTTT
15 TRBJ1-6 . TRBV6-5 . CASSYSGVLSSPLHF TGTGCCAGCAGTTACTCAGGGGTCCTCAGTTCACCCCTCCACTTT
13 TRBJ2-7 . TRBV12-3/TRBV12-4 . CASSLVIGYEQYF TGTGCCAGCAGTTTAGTGATAGGCTACGAGCAGTACTTC
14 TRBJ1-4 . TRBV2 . CASSEYNTNEKLFF TGTGCCAGCAGTGAATATAATACGAATGAAAAACTGTTTTTT
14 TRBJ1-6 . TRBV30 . CAYQTGTGNSPLHF TGTGCCTACCAAACCGGGACGGGGAATTCACCCCTCCACTTT
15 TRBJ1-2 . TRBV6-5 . CASSPHRRDSYGYTF TGTGCCAGCAGTCCCCACCGACGAGACAGCTATGGCTACACCTTC
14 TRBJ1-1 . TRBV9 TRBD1 CASSVSGGHTEAFF TGTGCCAGCAGCGTTTCAGGGGGCCATACTGAAGCTTTCTTT
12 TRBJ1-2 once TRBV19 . CASSMRGLGYTF TGTGCCAGTAGTATGCGGGGCCTTGGCTACACCTTC
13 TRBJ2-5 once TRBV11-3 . CASSPGEWETQYF TGTGCCAGCAGCCCAGGGGAGTGGGAGACCCAGTACTTC
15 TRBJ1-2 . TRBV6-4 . CASSDSYGATDGYTF TGTGCCAGCAGTGACTCCTATGGGGCGACGGACGGCTACACCTTC
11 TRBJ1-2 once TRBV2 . CASRDGYGYTF TGTGCCAGCAGGGACGGGTATGGCTACACCTTC
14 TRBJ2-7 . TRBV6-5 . CASSPSGPPYEQYF TGTGCCAGCAGTCCAAGCGGTCCCCCCTACGAGCAGTACTTC
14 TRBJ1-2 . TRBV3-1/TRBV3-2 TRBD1 CASSGGQGTYGYTF TGTGCCAGCAGCGGGGGACAGGGGACCTATGGCTACACCTTC
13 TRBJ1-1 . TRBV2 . CARSLSGVAEAFF TGTGCCAGGAGTTTATCGGGGGTGGCTGAAGCTTTCTTT
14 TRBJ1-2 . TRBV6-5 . CASTPGGGLYGYTF TGTGCCAGCACTCCCGGTGGCGGACTCTATGGCTACACCTTC
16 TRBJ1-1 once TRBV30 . CAWSGSGTGANTEAFF TGTGCCTGGAGTGGATCAGGGACGGGAGCGAACACTGAAGCTTTCTTT
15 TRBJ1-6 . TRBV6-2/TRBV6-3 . CASSYSRSNNSPLHF TGTGCCAGCAGTTACTCCCGATCAAATAATTCACCCCTCCACTTT
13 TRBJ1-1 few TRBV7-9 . CASSFSENTEAFF TGTGCCAGCAGCTTTAGTGAGAACACTGAAGCTTTCTTT
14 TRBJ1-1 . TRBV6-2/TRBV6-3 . CASSYSPGETEAFF TGTGCCAGCAGTTACTCTCCAGGGGAAACTGAAGCTTTCTTT
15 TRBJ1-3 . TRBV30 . CAWSVQKGSGNTIYF TGTGCCTGGAGTGTACAAAAGGGGTCGGGAAACACCATATATTTT
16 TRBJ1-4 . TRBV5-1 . CASSPTQGVGHEKLFF TGCGCCAGCAGCCCAACCCAGGGAGTCGGGCATGAAAAACTGTTTTTT
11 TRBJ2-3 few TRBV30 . CAWSNGDTQYF TGTGCCTGGAGTAATGGGGATACGCAGTATTTT
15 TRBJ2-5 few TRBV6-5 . CASSPTLTNQETQYF TGTGCCAGCAGTCCGACACTTACAAACCAAGAGACCCAGTACTTC
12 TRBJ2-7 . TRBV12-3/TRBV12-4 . CASSQLSYEQYF TGTGCCAGCAGCCAACTATCCTACGAGCAGTACTTC
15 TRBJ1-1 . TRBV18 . CASSPNQKSLTEAFF TGTGCCAGCTCACCTAACCAGAAGTCTCTCACTGAAGCTTTCTTT
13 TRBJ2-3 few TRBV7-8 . CASSPRGPGTQYF TGTGCCAGCAGCCCACGTGGTCCAGGCACGCAGTATTTT
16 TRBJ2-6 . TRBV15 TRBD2 CATSRGGSSGANVLTF TGTGCCACCAGCCGGGGGGGGAGCTCTGGGGCCAACGTCCTGACTTTC
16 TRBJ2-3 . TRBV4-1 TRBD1 CASSHPTGGITDTQYF TGCGCCAGCAGCCACCCGACAGGGGGGATCACAGATACGCAGTATTTT
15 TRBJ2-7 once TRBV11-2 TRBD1 CASSFSGQPSYEQYF TGTGCCAGCAGCTTCTCGGGACAGCCCTCCTACGAGCAGTACTTC
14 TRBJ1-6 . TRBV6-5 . CASSFSTDNSPLHF TGTGCCAGCAGTTTCTCGACAGATAATTCACCCCTCCACTTT
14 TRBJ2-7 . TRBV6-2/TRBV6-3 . CASSLGGSTYEQYF TGTGCCAGCAGCCTCGGGGGCTCCACCTACGAGCAGTACTTC
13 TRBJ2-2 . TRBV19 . CASRKQGPGELFF TGTGCCAGTAGAAAGCAGGGGCCCGGGGAGCTGTTTTTT
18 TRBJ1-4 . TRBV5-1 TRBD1 CASSSQGAVRATNEKLFF TGCGCCAGCAGCTCTCAGGGGGCTGTCCGTGCAACTAATGAAAAACTGTTTTTT